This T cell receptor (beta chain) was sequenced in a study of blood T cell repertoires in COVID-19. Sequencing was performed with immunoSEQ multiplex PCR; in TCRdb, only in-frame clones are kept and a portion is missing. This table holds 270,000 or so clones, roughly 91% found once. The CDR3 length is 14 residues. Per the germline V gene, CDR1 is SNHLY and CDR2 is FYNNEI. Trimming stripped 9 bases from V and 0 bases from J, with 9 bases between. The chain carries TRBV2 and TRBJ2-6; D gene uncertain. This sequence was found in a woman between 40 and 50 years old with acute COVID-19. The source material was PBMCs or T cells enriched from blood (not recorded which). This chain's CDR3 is CASLRPSGANVLTF. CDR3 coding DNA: TGTGCCAGTCTGCGCCCCTCTGGGGCCAACGTCCTGACTTTC.